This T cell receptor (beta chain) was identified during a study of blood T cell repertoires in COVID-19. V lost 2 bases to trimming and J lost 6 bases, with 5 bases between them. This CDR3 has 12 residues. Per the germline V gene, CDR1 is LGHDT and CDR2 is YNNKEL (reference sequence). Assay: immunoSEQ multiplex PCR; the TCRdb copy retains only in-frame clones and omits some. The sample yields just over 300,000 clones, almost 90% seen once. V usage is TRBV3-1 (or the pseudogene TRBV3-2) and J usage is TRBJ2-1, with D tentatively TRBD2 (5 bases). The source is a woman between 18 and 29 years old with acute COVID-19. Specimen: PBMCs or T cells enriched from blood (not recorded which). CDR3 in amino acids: CASSQLANEQFF. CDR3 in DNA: TGTGCCAGCAGCCAACTAGCCAATGAGCAGTTCTTC.